The table lists the clone carrying this T cell receptor beta chain with a count of one. Its specificity is not known. The entry originates in a study of Ad26.COV2.S vaccination and SARS-CoV-2 variants. Study at large: Trial arm assignment for the donor was COV1001 Ad26.COV2.S.

The V gene end was trimmed by 1 base and the J gene end by 6 bases; junction bases not matched to a gene: 6. The CDR3 has 16 residues. Per germline, CDR1 SGHTA and CDR2 FQGNSA. Assay: immunoSEQ multiplex PCR; the TCRdb copy retains only in-frame clones and omits some. The sample shows hundreds of thousands of clones, 80% to 95% of them seen only once. The treatment here: roughly 20 received Ad26.COV2.S at low or high dose, single or two shots; about 5 received placebo; per-sample allocation not given. Samples came from day 63 after the first vaccine or placebo injection. An Ad26 vector that expressed Wuhan-strain SARS-CoV-2 spike constituted the vaccine. Study findings and constraints: Reported findings describe substantial breadth in spike-specific CD8+ and CD4+ T cell responses following vaccination.

The chain has TRBV7-2 and TRBJ2-1; TRBD2 agrees at 10 bases. The sequence was obtained from a person aged 18-65 years who received the Ad26.COV2.S COVID-19 vaccine or a placebo. The specimen comprised peripheral blood, sampled in a trial of Ad26.COV2.S vaccine versus placebo. CDR3 sequence reads: CASSLDGTSVSNEQFF. For the CDR3, the DNA is TGTGCCAGCAGCTTAGACGGGACTAGCGTGTCCAATGAGCAGTTCTTC.